This is a list of T cell receptor beta chains from one sample in a study of cytomegalovirus exposure and HLA in healthy donors. The repertoire was sequenced with immunoSEQ multiplex PCR; TCRdb's copy has only in-frame clones and lacks some. This sample has around 220,000 clones, with 75% to 80% found just once. Sequences were obtained from PBMCs. The receptors come from a man in his late teens or twenties in good health and CMV-seronegative. Each CDR3 is given with its conserved first and last residue. The D gene is left open where the match is weak. Only some rows state a clone size, as once, few, many or a class for expanded clones.

TRBD2	TRBV25-1	TRBJ2-3	-	CATWAGTSSNTQYF	TGTGCCACCTGGGCCGGGACTAGCTCAAATACGCAGTATTTT
TRBD2	TRBV25-1	TRBJ2-1	-	CASSDTTGLSGEQFF	TGTGCCAGCAGTGACACAACGGGACTTAGCGGGGAGCAGTTCTTC
TRBD1	TRBV30	TRBJ2-5	few	CAWSGQGGETQYF	TGTGCCTGGAGCGGACAGGGTGGGGAGACCCAGTACTTC
-	TRBV29-1	TRBJ1-3	-	CSVRFTSGHNSGNTIYF	TGCAGCGTTCGATTCACCTCAGGCCATAACTCTGGAAACACCATATATTTT
-	TRBV19	TRBJ2-5	-	CASSDPGEGETQYF	TGTGCCAGTAGTGACCCAGGGGAAGGGGAGACCCAGTACTTC
TRBD1	TRBV7-2	TRBJ1-5	-	CASSPGTGNNQPQHF	TGTGCCAGCAGCCCGGGGACAGGGAATAATCAGCCCCAGCATTTT
-	TRBV2	TRBJ1-2	-	CASSGSLQSLGYTF	TGTGCCAGCAGTGGAAGTTTACAGTCCCTGGGCTACACCTTC
-	TRBV27	TRBJ1-2	-	CASSLVADYGYTF	TGTGCCAGCAGTTTAGTGGCAGATTATGGCTACACCTTC
-	TRBV30	TRBJ2-7	-	CAWSAPGEFYEQYF	TGTGCCTGGAGTGCTCCAGGGGAGTTTTACGAGCAGTACTTC
-	TRBV10-3	TRBJ1-1	-	CAIMGTGQNTEAFF	TGTGCCATCATGGGAACAGGCCAAAACACTGAAGCTTTCTTT
TRBD2	TRBV7-9	TRBJ2-3	-	CASSLAGTRRTDTQYF	TGTGCCAGCAGCTTAGCGGGGACTAGGCGCACAGATACGCAGTATTTT
TRBD2	TRBV11-1	TRBJ2-1	-	CASSSLAGGPVGQFF	TGTGCCAGCAGCTCCCTAGCGGGAGGGCCGGTAGGCCAGTTCTTC
TRBD2	TRBV9	TRBJ2-3	-	CASSVEGSGGGTQYF	TGTGCCAGCAGCGTAGAGGGTAGCGGGGGAGGTACGCAGTATTTT
-	TRBV29-1	TRBJ2-7	-	CSVEVANYEQYF	TGCAGCGTTGAAGTAGCAAACTACGAGCAGTACTTC
TRBD2	TRBV9	TRBJ2-5	-	CASSVLGLAGGQETQYF	TGTGCCAGCAGCGTCCTTGGACTAGCGGGGGGTCAAGAGACCCAGTACTTC
TRBD1	TRBV5-8	TRBJ2-7	-	CASSIDRAYEQYF	TGTGCCAGCAGCATTGACAGGGCCTACGAGCAGTACTTC
-	TRBV27	TRBJ2-3	-	CASNRLPSPLTSTDTQYF	TGTGCCAGCAACAGGCTGCCTTCCCCACTGACTAGCACAGATACGCAGTATTTT
TRBD2	TRBV10-3	TRBJ2-5	-	CAISERLAGTQETQYF	TGTGCCATCAGTGAGCGACTAGCGGGGACGCAAGAGACCCAGTACTTC
-	TRBV2	TRBJ2-5	-	CASSEAGAGVQETQYF	TGTGCCAGCAGTGAAGCCGGGGCAGGGGTTCAAGAGACCCAGTACTTC
-	TRBV16	TRBJ2-7	-	CASSQSSRGEQYF	TGTGCCAGCAGCCAATCGTCCAGGGGCGAGCAGTACTTC
TRBD1	TRBV30	TRBJ1-4	-	CAWSEKTGMAEKLFF	TGTGCCTGGAGTGAAAAGACAGGGATGGCAGAAAAACTGTTTTTT
-	TRBV5-1	TRBJ2-5	-	CASSQRLAEETQYF	TGCGCCAGCAGCCAACGACTGGCCGAAGAGACCCAGTACTTC
-	TRBV7-9	TRBJ2-2	-	CASSPGAPRSGELFF	TGTGCCAGCAGCCCAGGGGCCCCCCGCTCAGGGGAGCTGTTTTTT
-	TRBV7-9	TRBJ1-2	once	CASSLAHPGGDGYTF	TGTGCCAGCAGCTTAGCGCACCCGGGGGGAGATGGCTACACCTTC
-	TRBV30	TRBJ2-3	-	CAWSATADTQYF	TGTGCCTGGAGTGCTACAGCAGATACGCAGTATTTT
-	TRBV7-6	TRBJ1-6	-	CASSLAAAQGRHNSPLHF	TGTGCCAGCAGCTTAGCGGCGGCGCAGGGTCGGCATAATTCACCCCTCCACTTT
TRBD1	TRBV28	TRBJ2-2	-	CASSLLGQIQTGELFF	TGTGCCAGCAGTTTACTGGGACAGATACAAACCGGGGAGCTGTTTTTT
TRBD1	TRBV7-6	TRBJ2-2	-	CASSETGGLNTGELFF	TGTGCCAGCAGCGAAACAGGGGGCCTGAACACCGGGGAGCTGTTTTTT
-	TRBV5-8	TRBJ2-2	-	CASSLDAGTFGGELFF	TGTGCCAGCAGCTTGGACGCCGGGACATTCGGCGGGGAGCTGTTTTTT
TRBD1	TRBV2	TRBJ1-2	-	CASTGQENYGYTF	TGTGCCAGCACTGGACAGGAAAACTATGGCTACACCTTC
-	TRBV5-5	TRBJ1-1	-	CASSLPAGDTEAFF	TGTGCCAGCAGCTTACCCGCAGGGGACACTGAAGCTTTCTTT
TRBD1	TRBV6-1	TRBJ1-5	-	CASTSDRLNEKTQHF	TGTGCCAGCACCTCGGACAGGCTTAATGAGAAGACCCAGCATTTT
TRBD1	TRBV11-2	TRBJ1-2	-	CASSFSRTGNGYTF	TGTGCCAGCAGCTTCAGCCGGACAGGGAATGGCTACACCTTC
-	TRBV21-1	TRBJ1-6	-	CAVQTDDSPLHF	TGTGCCGTCCAGACAGATGATTCACCCCTCCACTTT
TRBD2	TRBV28	TRBJ2-3	-	CASSPGTKTLRGDTQYF	TGTGCCAGCAGTCCCGGGACTAAAACTCTTCGCGGAGATACGCAGTATTTT
TRBD1	TRBV27	TRBJ1-4	-	CASSSLTGTGINEKLFF	TGTGCCAGCAGTTCCTTAACCGGGACAGGGATTAATGAAAAACTGTTTTTT
-	TRBV5-6	TRBJ1-2	-	CASRFTWGLKDGYTF	TGTGCCAGCAGATTTACATGGGGACTAAAAGATGGCTACACCTTC
-	TRBV6-5	TRBJ2-5	-	CASSSDSGTKETQYF	TGTGCCAGCAGTTCCGATTCCGGGACAAAAGAGACCCAGTACTTC
TRBD2	TRBV29-1	TRBJ2-1	-	CSVETSGGSYNEQFF	TGCAGCGTTGAAACTAGCGGAGGCTCCTACAATGAGCAGTTCTTC
-	TRBV7-2	TRBJ2-7	-	CASSLLRDTSYEQYF	TGTGCCAGCAGCCTCCTACGGGACACCTCCTACGAGCAGTACTTC
-	TRBV10-3	TRBJ1-1	few	CAISEQAGDSTEAFF	TGTGCCATCAGTGAACAGGCAGGGGATAGCACTGAAGCTTTCTTT
TRBD1	TRBV30	TRBJ1-1	-	CAWSSTGGAEAFF	TGTGCCTGGAGTTCCACAGGGGGGGCTGAAGCTTTCTTT
TRBD2	TRBV15	TRBJ2-1	-	CATSRGGTSGGVYNEQFF	TGTGCCACCAGCAGAGGTGGGACTAGCGGGGGGGTTTACAATGAGCAGTTCTTC
-	TRBV7-9	TRBJ2-5	-	CASSAKGFTEETQYF	TGTGCCAGCAGCGCCAAGGGGTTCACAGAAGAGACCCAGTACTTC
-	TRBV6-5	TRBJ2-7	-	CASSYGLGVQYEQYF	TGTGCCAGCAGTTACGGGCTAGGGGTCCAATACGAGCAGTACTTC
TRBD1	TRBV7-9	TRBJ1-2	-	CASSRTGEGYTF	TGTGCCAGCAGCCGGACAGGGGAAGGCTACACCTTC
TRBD1	TRBV9	TRBJ2-3	-	CASSVGLTGGYTDTQYF	TGTGCCAGCAGCGTGGGCTTGACAGGGGGTTACACAGATACGCAGTATTTT
TRBD1	TRBV11-2	TRBJ2-7	-	CASSSSGTGTYEQYF	TGTGCCAGCAGTTCTTCCGGGACAGGGACCTACGAGCAGTACTTC
TRBD1	TRBV30	TRBJ1-3	-	CAWDREAGNTIYF	TGTGCCTGGGACAGGGAGGCTGGAAACACCATATATTTT
TRBD2	TRBV6-6	TRBJ2-7	-	CASSYAGGLSSYEQYF	TGTGCCAGCAGTTATGCGGGGGGCTTGAGCTCCTACGAGCAGTACTTC